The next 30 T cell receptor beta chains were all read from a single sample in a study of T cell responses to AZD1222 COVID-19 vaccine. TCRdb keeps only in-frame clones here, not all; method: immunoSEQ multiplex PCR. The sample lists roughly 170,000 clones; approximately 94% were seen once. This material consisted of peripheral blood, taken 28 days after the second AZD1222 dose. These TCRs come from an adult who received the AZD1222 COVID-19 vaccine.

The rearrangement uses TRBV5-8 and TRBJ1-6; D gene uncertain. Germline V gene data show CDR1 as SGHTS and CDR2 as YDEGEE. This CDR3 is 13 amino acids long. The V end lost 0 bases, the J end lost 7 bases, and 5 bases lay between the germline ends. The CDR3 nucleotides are TGTGCCAGCAGCTTGGGAGCGAATTCACCCCTCCACTTT. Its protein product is CASSLGANSPLHF.

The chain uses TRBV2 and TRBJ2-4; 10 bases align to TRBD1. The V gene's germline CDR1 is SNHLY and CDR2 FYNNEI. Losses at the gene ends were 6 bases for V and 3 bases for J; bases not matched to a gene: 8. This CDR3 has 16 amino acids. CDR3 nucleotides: TGTGCCAGCAGCGACAGGGGGCGTAGGGACAAAAACATTCAGTACTTC. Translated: CASSDRGRRDKNIQYF.

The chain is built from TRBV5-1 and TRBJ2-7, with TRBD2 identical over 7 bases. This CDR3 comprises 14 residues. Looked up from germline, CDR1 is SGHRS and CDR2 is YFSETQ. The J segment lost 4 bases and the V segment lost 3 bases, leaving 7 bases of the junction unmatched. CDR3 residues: CASSSTAGTYEQYF. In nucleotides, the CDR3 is TGCGCCAGCAGCTCGACAGCGGGGACGTACGAGCAGTACTTC.

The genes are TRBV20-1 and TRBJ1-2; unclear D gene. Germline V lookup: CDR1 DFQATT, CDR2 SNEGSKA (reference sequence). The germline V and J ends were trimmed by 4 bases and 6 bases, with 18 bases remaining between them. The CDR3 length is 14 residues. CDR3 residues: CSANDVGLMHGYTF. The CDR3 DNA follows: TGCAGTGCTAATGATGTCGGCTTGATGCATGGCTACACCTTC.

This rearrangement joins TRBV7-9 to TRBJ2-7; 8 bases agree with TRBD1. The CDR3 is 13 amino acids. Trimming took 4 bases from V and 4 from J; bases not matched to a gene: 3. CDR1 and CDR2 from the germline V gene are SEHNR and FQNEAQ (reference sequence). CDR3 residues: CASSSGGWYEQYF. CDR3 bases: TGTGCCAGCAGCTCAGGGGGCTGGTACGAGCAGTACTTC.

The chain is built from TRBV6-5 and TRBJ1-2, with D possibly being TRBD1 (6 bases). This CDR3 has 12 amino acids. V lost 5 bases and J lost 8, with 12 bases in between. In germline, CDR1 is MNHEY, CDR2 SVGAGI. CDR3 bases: TGTGCCAGCAGTCAGGACAGCCACGGCTACACCTTC. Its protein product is CASSQDSHGYTF.

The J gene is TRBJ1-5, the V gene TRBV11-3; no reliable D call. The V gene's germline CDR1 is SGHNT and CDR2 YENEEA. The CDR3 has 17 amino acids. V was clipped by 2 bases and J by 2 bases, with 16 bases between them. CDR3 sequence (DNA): TGTGCCAGCAGCTTAATGACCGGTGTCGGGTGCAATCAGCCCCAGCATTTT. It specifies CASSLMTGVGCNQPQHF.

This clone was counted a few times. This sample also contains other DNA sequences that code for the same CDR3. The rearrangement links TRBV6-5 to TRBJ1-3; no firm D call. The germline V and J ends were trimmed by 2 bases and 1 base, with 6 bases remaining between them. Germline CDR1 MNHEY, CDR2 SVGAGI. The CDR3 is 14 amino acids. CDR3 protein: CASSYGRSGNTIYF. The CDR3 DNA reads TGTGCCAGCAGTTACGGGCGGTCTGGAAACACCATATATTTT.

CDR3 sequence: CASSPFQIREGSYNEQFF. The DNA for the CDR3 is TGTGCCAGCTCACCTTTCCAAATACGGGAGGGGTCCTACAATGAGCAGTTCTTC. The V call is TRBV18, the J call TRBJ2-1; 8 nucleotides agree with TRBD2. The germline CDR1 and CDR2 sequences are KGHSH and LQKENI. CDR3 length: 18 amino acids. J gave up 1 base and V 3 bases, and 11 bases lay outside the gene matches.

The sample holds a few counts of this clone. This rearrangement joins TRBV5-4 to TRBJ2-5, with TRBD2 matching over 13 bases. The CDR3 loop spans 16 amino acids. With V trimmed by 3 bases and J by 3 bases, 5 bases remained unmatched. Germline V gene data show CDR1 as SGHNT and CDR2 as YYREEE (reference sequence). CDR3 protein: CASSSLGLAGKETQYF. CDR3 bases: TGTGCCAGCAGCTCCCTGGGACTAGCGGGAAAAGAGACCCAGTACTTC.

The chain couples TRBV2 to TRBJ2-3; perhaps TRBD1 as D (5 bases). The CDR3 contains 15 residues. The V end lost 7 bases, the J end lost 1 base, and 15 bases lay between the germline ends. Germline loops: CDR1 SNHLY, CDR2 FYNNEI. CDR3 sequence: CASKLDTRRTDTQYF. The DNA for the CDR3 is TGTGCCAGCAAGTTGGACACACGACGCACAGATACGCAGTATTTT.

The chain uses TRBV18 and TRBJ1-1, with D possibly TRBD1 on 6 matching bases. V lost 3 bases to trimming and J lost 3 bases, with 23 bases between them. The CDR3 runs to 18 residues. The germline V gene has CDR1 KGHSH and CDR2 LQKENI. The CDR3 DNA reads TGTGCCAGCTCACCGACCGTCCTCGGGGGGGCCATGGACACTGAAGCTTTCTTT. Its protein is CASSPTVLGGAMDTEAFF.

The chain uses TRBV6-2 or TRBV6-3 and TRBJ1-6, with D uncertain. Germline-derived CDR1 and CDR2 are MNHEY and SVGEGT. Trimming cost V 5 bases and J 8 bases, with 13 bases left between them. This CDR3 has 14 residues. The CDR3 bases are TGTGCCAGCAGTCCCTGGGCCACATATTCACCCCTCCACTTT. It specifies CASSPWATYSPLHF.

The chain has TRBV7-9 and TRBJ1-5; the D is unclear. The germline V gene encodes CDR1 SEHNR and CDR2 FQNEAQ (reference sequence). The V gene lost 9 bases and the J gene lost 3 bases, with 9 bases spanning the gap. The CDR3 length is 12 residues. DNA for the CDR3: TGTGCCAGTGGCGAGGCCAATCAGCCCCAGCATTTT. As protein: CASGEANQPQHF.

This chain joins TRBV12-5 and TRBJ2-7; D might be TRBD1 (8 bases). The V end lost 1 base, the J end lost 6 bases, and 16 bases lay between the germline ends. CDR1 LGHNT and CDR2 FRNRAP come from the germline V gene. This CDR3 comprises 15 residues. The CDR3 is CASGLDRQGRAEQYF. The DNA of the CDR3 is TGTGCTAGTGGTTTGGACCGACAGGGGAGGGCCGAGCAGTACTTC.

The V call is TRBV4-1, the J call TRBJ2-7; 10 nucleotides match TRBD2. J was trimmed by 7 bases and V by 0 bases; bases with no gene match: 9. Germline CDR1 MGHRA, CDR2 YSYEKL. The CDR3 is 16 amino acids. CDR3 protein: CASSQDLAGAVGEQYF. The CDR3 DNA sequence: TGCGCCAGCAGCCAAGATCTAGCGGGAGCAGTGGGTGAGCAGTACTTC.

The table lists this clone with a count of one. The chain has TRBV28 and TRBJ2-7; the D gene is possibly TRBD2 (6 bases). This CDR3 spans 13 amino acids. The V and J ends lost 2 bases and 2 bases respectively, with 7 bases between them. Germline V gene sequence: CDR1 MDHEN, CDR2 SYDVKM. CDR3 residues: CASSLERAYEQYF. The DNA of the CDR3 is TGTGCCAGCAGTTTAGAGCGGGCCTACGAGCAGTACTTC.

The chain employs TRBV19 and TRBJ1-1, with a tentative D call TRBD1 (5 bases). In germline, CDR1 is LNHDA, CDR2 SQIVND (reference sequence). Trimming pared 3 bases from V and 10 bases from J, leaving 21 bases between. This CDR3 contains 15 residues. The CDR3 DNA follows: TGTGCCAGTAGTATCCGGGCCCGGGCGAACGGGGGAGCTTTCTTT. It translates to CASSIRARANGGAFF.

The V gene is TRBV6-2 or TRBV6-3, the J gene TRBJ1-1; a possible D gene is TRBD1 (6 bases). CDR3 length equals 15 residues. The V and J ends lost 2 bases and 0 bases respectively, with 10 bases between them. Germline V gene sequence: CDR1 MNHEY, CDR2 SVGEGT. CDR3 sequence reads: CASSYIKGVNTEAFF. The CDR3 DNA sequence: TGTGCCAGCAGTTACATTAAGGGGGTGAACACTGAAGCTTTCTTT.

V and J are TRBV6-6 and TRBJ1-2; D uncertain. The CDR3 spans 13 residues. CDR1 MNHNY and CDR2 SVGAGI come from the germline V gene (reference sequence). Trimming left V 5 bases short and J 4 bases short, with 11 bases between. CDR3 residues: CASSQHSFYGYTF. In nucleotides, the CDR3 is TGTGCCAGCAGTCAGCATTCCTTCTATGGCTACACCTTC.

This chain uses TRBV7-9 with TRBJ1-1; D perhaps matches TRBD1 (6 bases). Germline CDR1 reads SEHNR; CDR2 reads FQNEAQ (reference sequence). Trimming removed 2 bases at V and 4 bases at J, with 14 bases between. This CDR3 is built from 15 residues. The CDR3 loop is CASSLYRGGSTEAFF. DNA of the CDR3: TGTGCCAGCAGCTTATACCGGGGGGGCAGCACTGAAGCTTTCTTT.

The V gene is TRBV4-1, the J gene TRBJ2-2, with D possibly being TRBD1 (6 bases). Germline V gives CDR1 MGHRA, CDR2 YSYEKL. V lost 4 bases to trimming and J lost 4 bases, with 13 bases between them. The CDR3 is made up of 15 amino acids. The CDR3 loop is CASSRGGGGTGELFF. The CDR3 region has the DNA TGCGCCAGCAGCCGTGGGGGCGGTGGCACCGGGGAGCTGTTTTTT.

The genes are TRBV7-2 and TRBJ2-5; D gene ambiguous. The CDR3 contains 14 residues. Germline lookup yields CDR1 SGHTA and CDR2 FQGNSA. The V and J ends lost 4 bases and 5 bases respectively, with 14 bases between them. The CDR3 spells CASSSKGWGETQYF. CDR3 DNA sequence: TGTGCCAGCAGCTCAAAAGGATGGGGTGAGACCCAGTACTTC.

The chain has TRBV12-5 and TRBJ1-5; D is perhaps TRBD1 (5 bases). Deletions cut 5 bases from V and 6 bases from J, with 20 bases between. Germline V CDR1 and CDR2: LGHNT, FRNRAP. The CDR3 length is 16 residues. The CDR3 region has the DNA TGTGCTAGTGGTCGAGATCAGGGAGGATCGTTTCAGCCCCAGCATTTT. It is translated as CASGRDQGGSFQPQHF.

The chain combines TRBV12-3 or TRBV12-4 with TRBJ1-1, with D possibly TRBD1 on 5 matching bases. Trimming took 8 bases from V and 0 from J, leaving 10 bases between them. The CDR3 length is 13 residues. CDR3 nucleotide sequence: TGTGCCAGCTTCTCAGGGTTGAACACTGAAGCTTTCTTT. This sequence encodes CASFSGLNTEAFF.

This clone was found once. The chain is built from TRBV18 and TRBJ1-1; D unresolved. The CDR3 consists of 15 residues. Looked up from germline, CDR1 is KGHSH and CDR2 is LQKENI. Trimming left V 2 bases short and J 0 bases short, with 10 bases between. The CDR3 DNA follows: TGTGCCAGCTCACCAAGTCGGGGATTGAACACTGAAGCTTTCTTT. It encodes CASSPSRGLNTEAFF. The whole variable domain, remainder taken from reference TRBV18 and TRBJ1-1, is NAGVMQNPRHLVRRRGQEARLRCSPMKGHSHVYWYRQLPEEGLKFMVYLQKENIIDESGMPKERFSAEFPKEGPSILRIQQVVRGDSAAYFCASSPSRGLNTEAFFGQGTRLTVV.

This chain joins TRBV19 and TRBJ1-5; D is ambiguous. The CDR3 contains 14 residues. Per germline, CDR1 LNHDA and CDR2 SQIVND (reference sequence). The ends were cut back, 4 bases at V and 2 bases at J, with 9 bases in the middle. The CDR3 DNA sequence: TGTGCCAGTAGTACTACTTATGGCAATCAGCCCCAGCATTTT. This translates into CASSTTYGNQPQHF.

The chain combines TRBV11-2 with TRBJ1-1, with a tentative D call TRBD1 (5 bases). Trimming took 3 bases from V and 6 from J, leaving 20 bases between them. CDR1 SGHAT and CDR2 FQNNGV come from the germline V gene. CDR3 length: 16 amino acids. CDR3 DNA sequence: TGTGCCAGCAGCTTTTACACCGGGACGACTAAAGCTGAAGCTTTCTTT. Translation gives CASSFYTGTTKAEAFF.

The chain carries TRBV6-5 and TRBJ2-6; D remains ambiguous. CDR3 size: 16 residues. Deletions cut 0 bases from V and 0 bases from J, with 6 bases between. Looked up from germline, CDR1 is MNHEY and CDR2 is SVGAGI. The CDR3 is CASSYSRSSGANVLTF. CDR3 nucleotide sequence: TGTGCCAGCAGTTACTCGAGGTCCTCTGGGGCCAACGTCCTGACTTTC.

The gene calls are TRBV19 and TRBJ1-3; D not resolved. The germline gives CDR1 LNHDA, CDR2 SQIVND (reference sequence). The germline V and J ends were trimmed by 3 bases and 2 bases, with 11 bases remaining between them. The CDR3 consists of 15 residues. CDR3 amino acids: CASSMGSATGNTIYF. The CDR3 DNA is TGTGCCAGTAGTATGGGGTCGGCGACTGGAAACACCATATATTTT.